Below are 14 T cell receptor beta chains sequenced from a single sample in a study of blood T cell repertoires in COVID-19. Profiled with immunoSEQ multiplex PCR; TCRdb holds only in-frame clones, not every one. The table lists roughly 300,000 clones, 65% to 85% of them singletons, with 1.4% to 1.5% in the top ten. The sample comprised peripheral blood. The receptors originated from a human donor with COVID-19, enrolled during active disease. The donor label of this sample is uncertain.

The chain recombines TRBV7-2 with TRBJ2-7, with D perhaps matching TRBD2 (5 bases). The CDR3 is 13 residues long. V shed 5 bases and J shed 1 base, with 9 bases lying between them. Germline-derived CDR1 and CDR2 are SGHTA and FQGNSA. This CDR3 is CASSGGLSYEQYF. For the CDR3, the DNA is TGTGCCAGCAGCGGCGGACTTTCCTACGAGCAGTACTTC.

The chain couples TRBV27 to TRBJ1-2; a weak D match, TRBD1 (6 bases). The CDR3 runs to 13 residues. The ends were cut back, 8 bases at V and 7 bases at J, with 17 bases in the middle. Germline loops: CDR1 MNHEY, CDR2 SMNVEV (reference sequence). CDR3 sequence reads: CASGGPLAPGYTF. The CDR3 coding sequence is TGTGCCAGCGGGGGCCCTCTAGCCCCTGGCTACACCTTC.

This clone appeared once. J is TRBJ1-1 and V is TRBV9; 9 bases agree with TRBD1. Trimming cost V 2 bases and J 3 bases; bases outside gene matches: 5. The CDR3 consists of 15 residues. Germline V lookup: CDR1 SGDLS, CDR2 YYNGEE. CDR3: CASSVRDRDDTEAFF. The CDR3 DNA follows: TGTGCCAGCAGCGTCCGGGACAGGGACGACACTGAAGCTTTCTTT.

V gene TRBV19 combines with J gene TRBJ2-1; perhaps TRBD2 as D (6 bases). The length of the CDR3 is 13 residues. Trimming took 5 bases from V and 10 from J, leaving 15 bases between them. Germline V gene data show CDR1 as LNHDA and CDR2 as SQIVND (reference sequence). The chain's CDR3 is CASSSSREEEQFF. The CDR3, as DNA: TGTGCCAGTAGTTCCTCGAGGGAGGAGGAGCAGTTCTTC.

This clone has a single count. The chain recombines TRBV5-6 with TRBJ2-1; 13 nucleotides align to TRBD2. The V gene's germline CDR1 is SGHDT and CDR2 YYEEEE. The CDR3 is made up of 14 amino acids. With V trimmed by 5 bases and J by 8 bases, 4 bases remained unmatched. The CDR3: CASSWTSGRYEQFF. CDR3 DNA: TGTGCCAGCAGTTGGACTAGCGGGAGATATGAGCAGTTCTTC.

J is TRBJ2-5 and V is TRBV5-6; 8 nucleotides align to TRBD2. The trim removed 0 bases at V and 0 bases at J, leaving 4 bases unmatched. CDR1 is SGHDT, CDR2 YYEEEE, per germline. This CDR3 spans 16 amino acids. The CDR3 spells CASSLELAANQETQYF. CDR3 DNA sequence: TGTGCCAGCAGCTTGGAACTAGCGGCAAACCAAGAGACCCAGTACTTC. The entire variable domain, with the rest obtained from reference TRBV5-6 and TRBJ2-5, is as follows: DAGVTQSPTHLIKTRGQQVTLRCSPKSGHDTVSWYQQALGQGPQFIFQYYEEEERQRGNFPDRFSGHQFPNYSSELNVNALLLGDSALYLCASSLELAANQETQYFGPGTRLLVL.

The chain has TRBV2 and TRBJ1-2; the match to TRBD1 covers 7 bases. After removal of 6 bases from V and 0 bases from J, the junction contained 4 bases not matched to a gene. Germline V lookup: CDR1 SNHLY, CDR2 FYNNEI. The CDR3 consists of 14 residues. CDR3 in DNA: TGTGCCAGCAGGGGGACAGCCGCTAACTATGGCTACACCTTC. This encodes CASRGTAANYGYTF.

This clone appeared once. The rearrangement links TRBV7-9 to TRBJ1-1, with D possibly TRBD1 on 5 matching bases. CDR3 length: 16 amino acids. V lost 1 base and J lost 0, with 12 bases in between. Germline V gives CDR1 SEHNR, CDR2 FQNEAQ (reference sequence). The CDR3 coding sequence is TGTGCCAGCAGCTTAGGGGGCGGTATGATGAACACTGAAGCTTTCTTT. This codes for CASSLGGGMMNTEAFF.

V usage is TRBV28 and J usage is TRBJ1-4, with D hard to call. Per germline, CDR1 MDHEN and CDR2 SYDVKM. The V gene lost 6 bases and the J gene lost 0 bases, with 11 bases spanning the gap. There are 15 residues in the CDR3. The CDR3 bases are TGTGCCAGCAGCATCTCAACGGCAACTAATGAAAAACTGTTTTTT. This translates into CASSISTATNEKLFF.

J is TRBJ2-1 and V is TRBV9; possibly TRBD2 for D (6 bases). The V end lost 3 bases, the J end lost 3 bases, and 16 bases lay between the germline ends. Germline V gene lookup returns CDR1 SGDLS and CDR2 YYNGEE. The CDR3 consists of 16 residues. The DNA for the CDR3 is TGTGCCAGCAGCGCCCGAAGCGGGCCATACTACAATGAGCAGTTCTTC. Residues: CASSARSGPYYNEQFF.

The V gene is TRBV11-1, the J gene TRBJ1-6, with TRBD1 identical over 7 bases. The J segment lost 9 bases and the V segment lost 6 bases, leaving 8 bases of the junction unmatched. CDR3 size: 14 residues. CDR1 and CDR2 (germline): SGHAT, FQDESV (reference sequence). The DNA for the CDR3 is TGTGCCAGCAGAAAAAGACAGGGTGGTTCACCCCTCCACTTT. Amino acid sequence: CASRKRQGGSPLHF.

The CDR3 DNA reads as TGTGCCAGCAGCTCTAGACAGGCACTGTACCAAGAGACCCAGTACTTC. This gives the protein CASSSRQALYQETQYF. This chain joins TRBV7-2 and TRBJ2-5, with D perhaps matching TRBD1 (6 bases). CDR1 is SGHTA and CDR2 is FQGNSA in the germline V gene. V was clipped by 4 bases and J by 0 bases, with 15 bases between them. This CDR3 comprises 16 residues. The complete variable domain, with remaining parts taken from reference TRBV7-2 and TRBJ2-5, reads GAGVSQSPSNKVTEKGKDVELRCDPISGHTALYWYRQSLGQGLEFLIYFQGNSAPDKSGLPSDRFSAERTGGSVSTLTIQRTQQEDSAVYLCASSSRQALYQETQYFGPGTRLLVL.

The chain uses TRBV28 and TRBJ1-1; no clear D gene. From germline, CDR1 is MDHEN and CDR2 SYDVKM. There are 14 residues in the CDR3. V was clipped by 4 bases and J by 0 bases, with 9 bases between them. The CDR3 DNA is TGTGCCAGCAGTTCTACCTCCCTGAACACTGAAGCTTTCTTT. Its translation is CASSSTSLNTEAFF.

CDR3 coding DNA: TGTGCCAGCAGTGACAGGGAGCGTAGCAATCAGCCCCAGCATTTT. Amino acids: CASSDRERSNQPQHF. The chain uses TRBV6-4 and TRBJ1-5; no reliable D call. Germline V lookup: CDR1 MRHNA, CDR2 SNTAGT. The CDR3 length is 15 residues. Between the trimmed V and J ends, which lost 2 bases and 0 bases, there was a span of 8 bases.